The clone carrying this T cell receptor (beta chain) showed up just a few times. The sample originates from a study of T cells in Graves' hyperthyroidism and ophthalmopathy. Overall study: Peripheral blood was collected at initial diagnosis, before any treatment.

Each patient was aged 18 to 65 and had newly diagnosed hyperthyroidism of under 2 months' duration. Exclusion followed for patients with uncontrolled infection, other autoimmune disease, pregnancy or lactation. Amplification targeted TCR beta CDR3 regions from RNA transcripts. The HTBI primer set drove a first-round RT-PCR of the TCR CDR3. TCRdb used MiXCR to reprocess the multiplex PCR reads, holding one entry per CDR3 protein. The sample gives under 650,000 distinct CDR3 sequences, 15% to 20% of which show up once; around 4% is in the top ten. V lost 3 bases and J 8 bases, leaving 4 bases between the germline ends. CDR3 length: 11 residues.

Sample: blood. This TCR was sampled from a woman aged 25-40 years with Graves' hyperthyroidism. The J gene is TRBJ2-2, the V gene TRBV12-3 or TRBV12-4; D remains ambiguous. This CDR3 reads CASSFIGELFF. CDR3 DNA sequence: TGTGCCAGCAGTTTTATTGGGGAGCTGTTTTTT.